The clone carrying this T cell receptor beta chain appeared once. The record originates from a study of blood T cell repertoires in COVID-19. Study context: Specimens from acute and convalescent COVID-19 originated in the United States, Italy and Spain. T cells, B-cell-depleted T cells, or PBMCs provided the cDNA or gDNA that served as material.

Per the study methods: Researchers report that nucleated cell counts were estimated from reference gene primer amplification. The data were produced by immunoSEQ multiplex PCR, yet TCRdb's version contains in-frame clones alone and is incomplete. V and J calls and clone size are given by that table; D and trimming were obtained from the DNA. The sample lists roughly 200,000 clones; roughly 77% were seen once. The sequence was obtained from a man in his sixties or seventies with active or convalescent COVID-19. Sequencing used peripheral blood.

The CDR3 sequence is CASRARSTDTQYF. The CDR3 nucleotides are TGCGCCAGCAGAGCGAGGAGCACAGATACGCAGTATTTT. The J gene is TRBJ2-3, the V gene TRBV5-1; D is ambiguous. There are 13 residues in the CDR3. The germline V gene encodes CDR1 SGHRS and CDR2 YFSETQ. Trimming cost V 5 bases and J 0 bases, with 7 bases left between them.